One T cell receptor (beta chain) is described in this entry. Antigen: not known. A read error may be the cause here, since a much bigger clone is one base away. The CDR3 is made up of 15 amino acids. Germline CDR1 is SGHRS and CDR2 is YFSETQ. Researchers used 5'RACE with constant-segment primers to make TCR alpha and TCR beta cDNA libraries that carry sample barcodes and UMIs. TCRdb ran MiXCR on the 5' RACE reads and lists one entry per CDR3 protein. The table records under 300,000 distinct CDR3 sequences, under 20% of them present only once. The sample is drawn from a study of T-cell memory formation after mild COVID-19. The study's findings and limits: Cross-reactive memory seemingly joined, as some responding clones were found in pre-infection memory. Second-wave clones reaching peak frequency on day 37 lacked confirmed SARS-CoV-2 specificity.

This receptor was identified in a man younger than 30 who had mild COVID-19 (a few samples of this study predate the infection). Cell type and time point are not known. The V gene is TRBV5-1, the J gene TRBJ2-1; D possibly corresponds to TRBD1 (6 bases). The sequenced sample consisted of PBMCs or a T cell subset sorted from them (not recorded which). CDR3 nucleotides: TGCGACAGCAGCTACCGGGACACCTCTGGGAATGAGCAGTTCTTC. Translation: CDSSYRDTSGNEQFF.